This entry is about one TCR beta chain. This sample was taken from a study of blood T cell repertoires in COVID-19. In the study overall: Collection of acute and convalescent COVID-19 samples took place in the United States, Italy and Spain. Nucleic acid was either cDNA or gDNA, and it came from T cells, B-cell-depleted T cells, or PBMCs.

Original analysis: Amplified reference gene primers provided the basis for estimating nucleated cell counts. Sequencing was performed with immunoSEQ multiplex PCR; in TCRdb, only in-frame clones are kept and a portion is missing. The DNA gave D and trimming, while V, J and clone size come from that table. The sample holds 95,000 to 110,000 clones, roughly four fifths seen once. The length of the CDR3 is 13 residues. Germline-derived CDR1 and CDR2 are SQVTM and ANQGSEA. The sequencing input was peripheral blood. The sequence derives from a man between 60 and 70 years old with acute or convalescent COVID-19. The chain has TRBV29-1 and TRBJ2-5; 9 nucleotides align to TRBD1. The end of the DNA is better explained by TRBJ2-7, so the J call may be wrong. The CDR3 DNA reads as TGCAGCGTTGAGCGGGACAGGGCTGACGAGCAGTACTTC. Protein product: CSVERDRADEQYF.